Following are 30 T cell receptor beta chains from one sample sequenced in a study of T cells in Graves' hyperthyroidism and ophthalmopathy. There were TCR beta CDR3 regions amplified from RNA transcripts. Researchers ran a first-round RT-PCR on the TCR CDR3 using the HTBI primer set. In TCRdb, the multiplex PCR reads were re-called with MiXCR into one record per CDR3 protein. The table shows some 560,000 distinct CDR3 sequences, with around 16% occurring only once. Sequenced: blood. These TCRs come from a woman aged 25-40 years with Graves' hyperthyroidism.

This clonotype was detected ten times or more. As DNA, the CDR3 is TGTGCCAGCAGCAACCGGACCGGGTTTTACACTGAAGCTTTCTTT. It yields the protein CASSNRTGFYTEAFF. The chain joins TRBV7-2 to TRBJ1-1; D is ambiguous. CDR1 and CDR2 from the germline V gene are SGHTA and FQGNSA. Trimming left V 5 bases short and J 3 bases short, with 16 bases between. The CDR3 is 15 residues long.

Worth noting for this clonotype: A single base separates this from a much larger clone, so it may be a read error. The conserved phenylalanine or tryptophan normally closing the CDR3 is absent here, so this likely arose from a read error. This chain links TRBV11-2 with TRBJ2-7; TRBD2 agrees at 8 bases. Trimming at V came to 5 bases and at J to 2 bases, leaving 11 bases not matched to a gene. Per germline, CDR1 SGHAT and CDR2 FQNNGV. The CDR3 consists of 16 residues. The CDR3 loop is CASSTPPGLVPYEQYL. The CDR3 DNA sequence: TGTGCCAGCAGCACTCCCCCGGGACTAGTCCCCTACGAGCAGTACCTC.

This sequence joins TRBV20-1 and TRBJ2-3; TRBD2 matches at 12 bases. Germline assignment: CDR1 DFQATT and CDR2 SNEGSKA (reference sequence). The J segment lost 3 bases and the V segment lost 6 bases, leaving 7 bases of the junction unmatched. This CDR3 is built from 15 residues. The CDR3 here is CSARLAGDSTDTQYF. In DNA form, the CDR3 reads TGCAGTGCGAGACTAGCGGGAGACAGTACAGATACGCAGTATTTT.

Only a few counts were recorded for this clonotype. The chain couples TRBV28 to TRBJ1-5; D gene ambiguous. Germline assignment: CDR1 MDHEN and CDR2 SYDVKM. The CDR3 has 15 amino acids. The ends were cut back, 4 bases at V and 6 bases at J, with 16 bases in the middle. The CDR3 loop is CASSSPRQVGQPQHF. The CDR3 DNA is TGTGCCAGCAGTTCCCCCCGGCAGGTGGGTCAGCCCCAGCATTTT.

The chain links TRBV6-1 to TRBJ1-2; 9 bases match TRBD1. The germline V gene has CDR1 MNHNS and CDR2 SASEGT. V shed 6 bases and J 6 bases; nucleotides not matched to a gene: 11. The CDR3 is made up of 15 amino acids. CDR3 nucleotides: TGTGCCAGCAGCCGTCCCGGGACAGGGAAGGATGGCTACACCTTC. The encoded protein is CASSRPGTGKDGYTF.

In its sample, this clonotype was seen many times. The V gene is TRBV6-1, the J gene TRBJ2-5; possible D gene TRBD2, 5 bases. The germline CDR1 and CDR2 sequences are MNHNS and SASEGT. The V end lost 5 bases, the J end lost 2 bases, and 15 bases lay between the germline ends. The CDR3 runs 15 residues. CDR3 DNA sequence: TGTGCCAGCAGTTCCCTTGGACTGGAACAAGAGACCCAGTACTTC. The encoded protein is CASSSLGLEQETQYF.

This clonotype was observed many times. V usage is TRBV5-1 and J usage is TRBJ2-3; 9 bases fit TRBD1. Germline V gives CDR1 SGHRS, CDR2 YFSETQ. V was clipped by 4 bases and J by 7 bases; unmatched bases: 4. This CDR3 has 13 amino acids. The CDR3 DNA is TGCGCCAGCAGCGTTGGACAGGGGAATACGCAGTATTTT. Translating gives CASSVGQGNTQYF. Full variable domain (outside the CDR3, taken from reference TRBV5-1 and TRBJ2-3): KAGVTQTPRYLIKTRGQQVTLSCSPISGHRSVSWYQQTPGQGLQFLFEYFSETQRNKGNFPGRFSGRQFSNSRSEMNVSTLELGDSALYLCASSVGQGNTQYFGPGTRLTVL.

There are a few counts of this clonotype. This chain links TRBV9 with TRBJ1-4; weak D call: TRBD1 (6 bases). CDR3 length: 13 amino acids. Trimming stripped 3 bases from V and 6 bases from J, with 9 bases between. Germline V gives CDR1 SGDLS, CDR2 YYNGEE. The CDR3 protein is CASSGGQDEKLFF. The CDR3 DNA reads TGTGCCAGCAGCGGGGGACAAGATGAAAAACTGTTTTTT.

Here the CDR3 DNA reads TGTGCCAGCAGCTTTAGCCCGACTGGGCCCAATGAGCAGTTCTTC. Its protein product is CASSFSPTGPNEQFF. The chain uses TRBV7-9 and TRBJ2-1; D is uncertain. Per the germline V gene, CDR1 is SEHNR and CDR2 is FQNEAQ (reference sequence). The CDR3 is made up of 15 amino acids. V was pared by 3 bases and J by 6 bases, with 15 bases between.

The rearrangement links TRBV27 to TRBJ2-3; the match to TRBD1 covers 9 bases. The CDR3 sequence is 15 residues long. The junction had 7 bases not matched to a gene; V was cut back by 4 bases and J by 5 bases. Per the germline V gene, CDR1 is MNHEY and CDR2 is SMNVEV (reference sequence). CDR3 bases: TGTGCCAGCAGTTACCGGCACAGGGGGCGAGATACGCAGTATTTT. As protein: CASSYRHRGRDTQYF.

This clonotype was detected many times. The V and J genes are TRBV6-1 and TRBJ1-1; 8 nucleotides match TRBD1. The germline gives CDR1 MNHNS, CDR2 SASEGT. There are 14 residues in the CDR3. After removal of 6 bases from V and 3 bases from J, the junction contained 6 bases not matched to a gene. The CDR3 DNA reads as TGTGCCAGCAGCCGGACAGGGAGGTACACTGAAGCTTTCTTT. The encoded protein is CASSRTGRYTEAFF.

The rearrangement links TRBV14 to TRBJ2-5, with a tentative D call TRBD2 (6 bases). This CDR3 contains 9 residues. CDR1 and CDR2 (germline): SGHDN, FVKESK. With 4 bases removed from V and 13 bases from J, the gap between germline ends came to 7 bases. CDR3 bases: TGTGCCAGCAGCCCGGGACTGTACTTC. This translates into CASSPGLYF.

This clonotype showed up many times. The chain carries TRBV27 and TRBJ2-7; 7 bases align to TRBD1. Per germline, CDR1 MNHEY and CDR2 SMNVEV (reference sequence). This CDR3 comprises 15 residues. The V gene end was trimmed by 2 bases and the J gene end by 5 bases; junction bases not matched to a gene: 9. CDR3 nucleotide sequence: TGTGCCAGCAGTTTAAAGGGGGACAGATTCAACGAGCAGTACTTC. Its translation is CASSLKGDRFNEQYF.

The rearrangement joins TRBV20-1 to TRBJ2-7, with a tentative D call TRBD2 (5 bases). Germline V gene lookup returns CDR1 DFQATT and CDR2 SNEGSKA (reference sequence). This CDR3 spans 14 amino acids. V was shortened by 5 bases and J by 3 bases, with 17 bases between the two germline ends. CDR3 residues: CSAPPRRGGYEQYF. The DNA for the CDR3 is TGCAGTGCTCCCCCCCGAAGAGGAGGCTACGAGCAGTACTTC.

This clonotype was counted at least ten times. This chain joins TRBV7-9 and TRBJ1-1, with D possibly TRBD1 on 5 matching bases. The CDR3 is 13 amino acids. Germline V gene lookup returns CDR1 SEHNR and CDR2 FQNEAQ (reference sequence). V was shortened by 7 bases and J by 1 base, with 10 bases between the two germline ends. The DNA of the CDR3 is TGTGCCAGCATCACCGGGACGAACACTGAAGCTTTCTTT. This codes for CASITGTNTEAFF.

At least ten counts were recorded for this clonotype. V and J are TRBV20-1 and TRBJ1-1, with unresolved D. V was clipped by 2 bases and J by 1 base, with 11 bases between them. The germline gives CDR1 DFQATT, CDR2 SNEGSKA (reference sequence). This CDR3 spans 14 amino acids. The CDR3 DNA is TGCAGTGCTAGACCGGACGGAGGGAACACTGAAGCTTTCTTT. Its protein product is CSARPDGGNTEAFF.

The chain recombines TRBV15 with TRBJ1-5; D remains unclear. Germline CDR1 LNHNV, CDR2 YYDKDF (reference sequence). V was trimmed by 1 base and J by 5 bases, leaving 9 bases between them. The CDR3 covers 14 residues. This chain's CDR3 is CATSRGADDQPQHF. The CDR3 nucleotides are TGTGCCACCAGCAGAGGGGCGGATGATCAGCCCCAGCATTTT.

This clonotype was counted only a few times. CDR3 sequence reads: CASSLGGLKNIQYF. CDR3 coding DNA: TGCGCCAGCAGCTTGGGGGGTCTCAAAAACATTCAGTACTTC. The gene calls are TRBV5-1 and TRBJ2-4; no firm D call. CDR1 and CDR2 from the germline V gene are SGHRS and YFSETQ. The ends were cut back, 0 bases at V and 3 bases at J, with 7 bases in the middle. The CDR3 length is 14 residues.

This clonotype came up a few times. An end of the junction does not agree with germline; a read error may underlie this. The V call is TRBV7-9, the J call TRBJ1-3; D not certain. The CDR3 is 13 amino acids. The germline CDR1 and CDR2 sequences are SEHNR and FQNEAQ (reference sequence). CDR3: CASREASGDTIYF. The CDR3 region has the DNA TGTGCCAGCAGGGAGGCCTCTGGAGACACCATATATTTT.

The CDR3, as DNA: TGTGCCAGCAGCAACCAGTTCACCCCGGGGCATAATTCACCCCTCCACTTT. Residues: CASSNQFTPGHNSPLHF. The chain couples TRBV7-9 to TRBJ1-6, with a tentative D call TRBD1 (5 bases). Trimming stripped 5 bases from V and 5 bases from J, with 19 bases between. CDR1 and CDR2 (germline): SEHNR, FQNEAQ (reference sequence). CDR3 length: 17 residues.

The rearrangement uses TRBV4-1 and TRBJ2-7, with 11 positions matching TRBD2. The CDR3 sequence is 16 residues long. Looked up from germline, CDR1 is MGHRA and CDR2 is YSYEKL. J was trimmed by 7 bases and V by 2 bases; bases with no gene match: 10. The CDR3 loop is CASSQYNSGRAREQYF. As DNA, the CDR3 is TGCGCCAGCAGCCAATACAATAGCGGGAGGGCTCGAGAGCAGTACTTC.

This clonotype was recorded many times. V usage is TRBV7-9 and J usage is TRBJ2-2; D remains ambiguous. Germline V gene lookup returns CDR1 SEHNR and CDR2 FQNEAQ (reference sequence). The V and J ends lost 5 bases and 4 bases respectively, with 11 bases between them. The CDR3 runs 14 residues. The CDR3 region is CASSRAGATGELFF. The CDR3, as DNA: TGTGCCAGCAGCCGGGCAGGCGCCACCGGGGAGCTGTTTTTT.

This chain connects TRBV4-3 to TRBJ2-5; D is ambiguous. CDR1 and CDR2 (germline): LGHNA, YSLEER. The CDR3 extends over 14 amino acids. V lost 3 bases to trimming and J lost 2 bases, with 10 bases between them. The CDR3 loop is CASSQGGRQETQYF. The CDR3 nucleotides read TGCGCCAGCAGCCAGGGTGGTCGTCAAGAGACCCAGTACTTC.

This clonotype was seen more than once but under ten times. The rearrangement uses TRBV5-1 and TRBJ2-4; TRBD1 agrees at 7 bases. There are 15 residues in the CDR3. Per the germline V gene, CDR1 is SGHRS and CDR2 is YFSETQ. With V trimmed by 0 bases and J by 3 bases, 3 bases remained unmatched. For the CDR3, the DNA is TGCGCCAGCAGCTTGGAGGGACAGCTCAAAAACATTCAGTACTTC. This encodes CASSLEGQLKNIQYF.

This clonotype was observed at least ten times. The V and J genes are TRBV30 and TRBJ2-5, with D perhaps assigned TRBD1 or TRBD2 (5 bases each). Germline CDR1 and CDR2: GTSNPN and SVGIG (reference sequence). This CDR3 is 15 amino acids long. The germline V and J ends were trimmed by 0 bases and 0 bases, with 11 bases remaining between them. The CDR3 DNA reads TGTGCCTGGAGTGTCGGGGACCTATACCAAGAGACCCAGTACTTC. This gives the protein CAWSVGDLYQETQYF.

The sample holds many counts of this clonotype. The V gene is TRBV20-1, the J gene TRBJ2-1; D not resolved. V lost 5 bases and J lost 4, with 21 bases in between. This CDR3 has 16 residues. The germline gives CDR1 DFQATT, CDR2 SNEGSKA (reference sequence). In DNA form, the CDR3 reads TGCAGTGCTCCCCGTCAAACCAGCGCGCGGTACAATGAGCAGTTCTTC. Residues: CSAPRQTSARYNEQFF.

This clonotype has only a few counts. The V gene is TRBV20-1, the J gene TRBJ1-1, with D tentatively TRBD1 (5 bases). From germline, CDR1 is DFQATT and CDR2 SNEGSKA (reference sequence). This CDR3 has 13 amino acids. The V gene lost 6 bases and the J gene lost 4 bases, with 15 bases spanning the gap. For the CDR3, the DNA is TGCAGTGCCCCCCCTCAGGGAGGCACTGAAGCTTTCTTT. Residues: CSAPPQGGTEAFF.

Many counts were recorded for this clonotype. The genes are TRBV5-1 and TRBJ2-7; 11 bases line up with TRBD1. This CDR3 region has 15 residues. CDR1 is SGHRS and CDR2 is YFSETQ in the germline V gene. The V segment lost 1 base and the J segment 5 bases; nucleotides outside the gene matches: 5. The CDR3 DNA reads as TGCGCCAGCAGCTTGTCGGGACAGGGGGTCGACGAGCAGTACTTC. It translates to CASSLSGQGVDEQYF.

This clonotype has at least ten counts. V is TRBV10-3 and J is TRBJ2-1, with 7 bases identical to TRBD2. This CDR3 comprises 13 residues. Looked up from germline, CDR1 is ENHRY and CDR2 is SYGVKD. The junction had 9 bases not matched to a gene; V was cut back by 10 bases and J by 6 bases. CDR3 region: CATSSGRSNEQFF. In DNA, the CDR3 is TGTGCCACCTCATCCGGGAGGAGCAATGAGCAGTTCTTC.

At least ten counts were recorded for this clonotype. This rearrangement joins TRBV30 to TRBJ2-7, with TRBD1 matching 7 bases. This CDR3 region has 13 residues. The germline CDR1 and CDR2 sequences are GTSNPN and SVGIG (reference sequence). The V segment lost 0 bases and the J segment 5 bases; nucleotides outside the gene matches: 4. Here the CDR3 DNA reads TGTGCCTGGAGTGTACTGAGGGGGCACGAGCAGTACTTC. This encodes CAWSVLRGHEQYF.